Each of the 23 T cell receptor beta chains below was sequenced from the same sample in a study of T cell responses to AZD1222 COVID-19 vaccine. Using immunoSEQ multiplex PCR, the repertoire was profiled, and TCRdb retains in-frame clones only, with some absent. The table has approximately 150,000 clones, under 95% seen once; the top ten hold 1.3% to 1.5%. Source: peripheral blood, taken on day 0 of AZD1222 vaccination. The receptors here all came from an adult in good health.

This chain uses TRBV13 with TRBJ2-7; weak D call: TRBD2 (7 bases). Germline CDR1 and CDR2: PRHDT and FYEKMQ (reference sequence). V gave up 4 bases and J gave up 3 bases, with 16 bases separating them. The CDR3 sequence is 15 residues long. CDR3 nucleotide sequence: TGTGCCAGCAGCTCCTCTTGGGAGGGGGTCTACGAGCAGTACTTC. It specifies CASSSSWEGVYEQYF.

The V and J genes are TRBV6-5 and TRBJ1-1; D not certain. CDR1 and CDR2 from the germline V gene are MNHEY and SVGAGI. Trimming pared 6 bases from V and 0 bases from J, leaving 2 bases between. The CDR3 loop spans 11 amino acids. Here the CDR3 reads CASRLNTEAFF. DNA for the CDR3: TGTGCCAGCAGGCTGAACACTGAAGCTTTCTTT.

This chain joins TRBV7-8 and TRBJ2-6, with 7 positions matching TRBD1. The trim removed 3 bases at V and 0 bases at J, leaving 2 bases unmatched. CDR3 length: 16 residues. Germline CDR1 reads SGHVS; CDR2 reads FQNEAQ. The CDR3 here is CASSFGTASGANVLTF. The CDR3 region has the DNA TGTGCCAGCAGCTTCGGGACAGCCTCTGGGGCCAACGTCCTGACTTTC.

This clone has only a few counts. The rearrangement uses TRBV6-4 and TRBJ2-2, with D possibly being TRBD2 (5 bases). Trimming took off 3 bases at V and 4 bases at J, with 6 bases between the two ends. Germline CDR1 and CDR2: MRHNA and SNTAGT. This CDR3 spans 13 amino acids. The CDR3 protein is CASSEGSTGELFF. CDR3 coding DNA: TGTGCCAGCAGTGAAGGGAGCACCGGGGAGCTGTTTTTT.

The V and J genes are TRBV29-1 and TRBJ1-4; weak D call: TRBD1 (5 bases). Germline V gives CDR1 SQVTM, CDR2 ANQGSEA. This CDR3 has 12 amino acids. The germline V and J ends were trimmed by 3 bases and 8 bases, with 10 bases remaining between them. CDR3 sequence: CSVDMGGEKLFF. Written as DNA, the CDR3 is TGCAGCGTTGATATGGGGGGGGAAAAACTGTTTTTT.

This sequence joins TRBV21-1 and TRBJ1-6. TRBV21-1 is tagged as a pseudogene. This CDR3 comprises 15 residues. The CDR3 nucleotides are TGTGCCAGCAGCGCCCAGAGTCGGGATAATTCACCCCTCCACTTT. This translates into CASSAQSRDNSPLHF.

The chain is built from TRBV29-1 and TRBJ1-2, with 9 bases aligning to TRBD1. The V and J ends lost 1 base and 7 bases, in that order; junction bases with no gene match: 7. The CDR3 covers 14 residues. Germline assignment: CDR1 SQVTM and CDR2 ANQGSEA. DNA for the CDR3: TGCAGCGTTGAAGGGGGGACAGGGTCCTCTGGCTACACCTTC. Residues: CSVEGGTGSSGYTF.

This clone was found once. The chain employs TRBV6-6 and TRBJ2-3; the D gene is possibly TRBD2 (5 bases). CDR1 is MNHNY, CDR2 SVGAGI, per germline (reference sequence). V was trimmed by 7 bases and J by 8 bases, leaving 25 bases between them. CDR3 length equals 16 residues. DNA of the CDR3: TGTGCCAGCACCTACCCCCAAGCTGAGGGTGGACGTACGCAGTATTTT. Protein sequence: CASTYPQAEGGRTQYF.

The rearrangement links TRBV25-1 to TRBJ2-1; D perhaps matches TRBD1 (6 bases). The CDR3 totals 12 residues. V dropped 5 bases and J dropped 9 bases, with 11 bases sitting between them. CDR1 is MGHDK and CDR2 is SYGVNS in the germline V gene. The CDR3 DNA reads TGTGCCAGCAGTTTACAGGGCGGTGAGCAGTTCTTC. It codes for CASSLQGGEQFF.

DNA for the CDR3: TGTGCCAGCAGCCAAGGTTGGACAGTCACCGGGGAGCTGTTTTTT. It yields the protein CASSQGWTVTGELFF. The V call is TRBV11-3, the J call TRBJ2-2, with D perhaps matching TRBD1 (6 bases). V gave up 5 bases and J gave up 4 bases, with 14 bases separating them. The CDR3 runs 15 residues. Germline values: CDR1 SGHNT, CDR2 YENEEA.

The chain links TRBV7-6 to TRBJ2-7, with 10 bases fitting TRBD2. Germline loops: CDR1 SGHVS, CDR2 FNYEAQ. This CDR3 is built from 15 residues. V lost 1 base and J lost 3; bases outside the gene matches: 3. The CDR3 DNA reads TGTGCCAGCAGCTTAGAGGGACTAGCGCGCTACGAGCAGTACTTC. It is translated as CASSLEGLARYEQYF.

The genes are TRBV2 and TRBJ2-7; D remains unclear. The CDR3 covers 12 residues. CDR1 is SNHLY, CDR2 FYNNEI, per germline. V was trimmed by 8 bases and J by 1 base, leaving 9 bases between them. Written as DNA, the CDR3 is TGTGCCAGCGCAGCCCGTTCCTACGAGCAGTACTTC. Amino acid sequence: CASAARSYEQYF.

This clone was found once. The CDR3 coding sequence is TGTGCCAGCAGCTCATCGGGGACAGGGATCTCTGGGGCCAACGTCCTGACTTTC. Encoded protein: CASSSSGTGISGANVLTF. The chain has TRBV11-3 and TRBJ2-6; 9 positions match TRBD1. V dropped 4 bases and J dropped 0; count of bases not matched to a gene: 7. Germline V gene sequence: CDR1 SGHNT, CDR2 YENEEA. This CDR3 has 18 residues.

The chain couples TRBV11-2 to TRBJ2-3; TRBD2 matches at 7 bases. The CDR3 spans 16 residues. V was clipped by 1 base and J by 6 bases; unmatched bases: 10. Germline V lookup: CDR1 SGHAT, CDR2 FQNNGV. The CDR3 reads CASSLGVDGGRDTQYF. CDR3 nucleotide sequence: TGTGCCAGCAGCTTAGGTGTGGACGGGGGGAGGGATACGCAGTATTTT.

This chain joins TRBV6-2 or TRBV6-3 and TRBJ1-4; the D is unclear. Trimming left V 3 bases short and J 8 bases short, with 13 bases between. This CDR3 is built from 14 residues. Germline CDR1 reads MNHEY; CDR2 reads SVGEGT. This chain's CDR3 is CASSYGGEREKLFF. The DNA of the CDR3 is TGTGCCAGCAGTTATGGCGGGGAACGAGAAAAACTGTTTTTT.

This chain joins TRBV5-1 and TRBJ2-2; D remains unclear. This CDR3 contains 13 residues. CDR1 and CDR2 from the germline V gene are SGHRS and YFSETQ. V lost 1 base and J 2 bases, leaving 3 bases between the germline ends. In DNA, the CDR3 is TGCGCCAGCAGCTTGACCAACACCGGGGAGCTGTTTTTT. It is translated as CASSLTNTGELFF.

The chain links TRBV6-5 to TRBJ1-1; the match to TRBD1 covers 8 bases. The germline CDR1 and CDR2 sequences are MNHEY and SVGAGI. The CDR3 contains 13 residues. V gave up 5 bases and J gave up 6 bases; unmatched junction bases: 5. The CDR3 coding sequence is TGTGCCAGCAGTCCGACAGGGGCGGCTGAAGCTTTCTTT. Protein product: CASSPTGAAEAFF.

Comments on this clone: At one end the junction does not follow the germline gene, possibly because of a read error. CDR3 coding DNA: TGTGCCAGCAGCTTATATAATCCCAACTACAATGAGCAGCTCTTC. Translated, it gives CASSLYNPNYNEQLF. This chain uses TRBV7-8 with TRBJ2-1; D not certain. The CDR3 has 15 residues. Germline CDR1 SGHVS, CDR2 FQNEAQ.

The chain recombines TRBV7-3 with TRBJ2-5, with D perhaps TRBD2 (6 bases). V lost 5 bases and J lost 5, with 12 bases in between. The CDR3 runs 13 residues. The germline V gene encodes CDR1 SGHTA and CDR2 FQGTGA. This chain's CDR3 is CASSPGLLETQYF. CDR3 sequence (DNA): TGTGCCAGCAGCCCCGGACTATTGGAGACCCAGTACTTC. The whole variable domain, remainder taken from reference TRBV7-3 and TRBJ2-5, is GAGVSQTPSNKVTEKGKYVELRCDPISGHTALYWYRQSLGQGPEFLIYFQGTGAADDSGLPNDRFFAVRPEGSVSTLKIQRTERGDSAVYLCASSPGLLETQYFGPGTRLLVL.

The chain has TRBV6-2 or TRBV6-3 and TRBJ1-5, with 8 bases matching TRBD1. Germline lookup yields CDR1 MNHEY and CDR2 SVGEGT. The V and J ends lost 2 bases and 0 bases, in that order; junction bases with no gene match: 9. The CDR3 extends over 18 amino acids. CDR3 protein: CASSYVIGTGYSNQPQHF. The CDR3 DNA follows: TGTGCCAGCAGTTACGTGATAGGGACAGGTTATAGCAATCAGCCCCAGCATTTT.

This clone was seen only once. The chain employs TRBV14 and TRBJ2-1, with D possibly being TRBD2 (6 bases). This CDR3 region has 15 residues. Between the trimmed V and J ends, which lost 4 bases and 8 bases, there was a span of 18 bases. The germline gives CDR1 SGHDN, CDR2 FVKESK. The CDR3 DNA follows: TGTGCCAGCAGCCGACGGGACTTCCCCGGGGATGAGCAGTTCTTC. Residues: CASSRRDFPGDEQFF. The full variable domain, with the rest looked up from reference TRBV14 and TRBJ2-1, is EAGVTQFPSHSVIEKGQTVTLRCDPISGHDNLYWYRRVMGKEIKFLLHFVKESKQDESGMPNNRFLAERTGGTYSTLKVQPAELEDSGVYFCASSRRDFPGDEQFFGPGTRLTVL.

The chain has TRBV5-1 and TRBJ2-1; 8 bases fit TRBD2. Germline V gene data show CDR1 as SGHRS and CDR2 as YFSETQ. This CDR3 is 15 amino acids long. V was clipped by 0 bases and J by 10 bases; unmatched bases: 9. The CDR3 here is CASSLVAGGQSEQFF. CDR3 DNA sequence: TGCGCCAGCAGCTTGGTTGCGGGGGGCCAGTCGGAGCAGTTCTTC.

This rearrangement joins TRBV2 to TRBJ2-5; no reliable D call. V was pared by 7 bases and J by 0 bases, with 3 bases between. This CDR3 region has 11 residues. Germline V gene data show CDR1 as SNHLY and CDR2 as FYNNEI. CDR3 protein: CASTYQETQYF. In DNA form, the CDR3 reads TGTGCCAGCACTTACCAAGAGACCCAGTACTTC.